A selection of T cell receptor beta chains follows, all from one sample in a study of T cell responses to AZD1222 COVID-19 vaccine. Method: immunoSEQ multiplex PCR; TCRdb's copy keeps in-frame clones and lacks some. Among more than 110,000 clones, about 87% were seen once, and the ten largest hold just over 5.5%. The sequenced sample was peripheral blood, obtained on day 0 of AZD1222 vaccination. The receptors derive from an adult in good health. CDR3s include the opening cysteine and the closing phenylalanine or tryptophan. The D gene is left open where the match is weak. The size of a clone is reported for some rows only, either as once, few or many, or as a class for expanded clones.

d_gene: -; abundance: few; v_gene: TRBV5-1; j_gene: TRBJ1-1; CDR3nt: TGCGCCAGCAGCCCCTTTGGCAGGGCCACTGAAGCTTTCTTT; CDR3aa: CASSPFGRATEAFF
d_gene: -; abundance: -; v_gene: TRBV11-3; j_gene: TRBJ1-1; CDR3nt: TGTGCCAGCAGCTTAGTAGTAAACACTGAAGCTTTCTTT; CDR3aa: CASSLVVNTEAFF
d_gene: TRBD1; abundance: -; v_gene: TRBV11-1; j_gene: TRBJ1-2; CDR3nt: TGTGCCAGCAGCAACGACAGGGTGACGGGTGGCTACACCTTC; CDR3aa: CASSNDRVTGGYTF
d_gene: -; abundance: -; v_gene: TRBV4-3; j_gene: TRBJ2-1; CDR3nt: TGCGCCAGCAGCCAAGGTCTAGGGGCTGCGACCTACAATGAGCAGTTCTTC; CDR3aa: CASSQGLGAATYNEQFF
d_gene: TRBD1; abundance: -; v_gene: TRBV6-4; j_gene: TRBJ2-2; CDR3nt: TGTGCCAGCAGAAGACAGGGGAGCACCGGGGAGCTGTTTTTT; CDR3aa: CASRRQGSTGELFF
d_gene: -; abundance: -; v_gene: TRBV7-2; j_gene: TRBJ2-5; CDR3nt: TGTGCCAGCAGCAGGGCTCTAGAAGAGACCCAGTACTTC; CDR3aa: CASSRALEETQYF
d_gene: -; abundance: -; v_gene: TRBV21-1; j_gene: TRBJ1-6; CDR3nt: TGTGCCAGCAGATTCGAGGGAGACAGGGGTAATTCACCCCTCCACTTT; CDR3aa: CASRFEGDRGNSPLHF
d_gene: -; abundance: -; v_gene: TRBV27; j_gene: TRBJ1-5; CDR3nt: TGTGCCAGCAGTCCCTACTGGGGGCAACCCCAGCATTTT; CDR3aa: CASSPYWGQPQHF
d_gene: -; abundance: -; v_gene: TRBV4-3; j_gene: TRBJ2-7; CDR3nt: TGCGCCAGCAGCCAAGATGTCAGGGGCGCGTACGAGCAGTACTTC; CDR3aa: CASSQDVRGAYEQYF
d_gene: -; abundance: -; v_gene: TRBV3-1/TRBV3-2; j_gene: TRBJ2-7; CDR3nt: TGTGCCAGCAGCCAAGACGTGGGGTTTAGCTCCTACGAGCAGTACTTC; CDR3aa: CASSQDVGFSSYEQYF
d_gene: -; abundance: -; v_gene: TRBV11-2; j_gene: TRBJ2-1; CDR3nt: TGTGCCAGCAGCCGTGGCGCAGGGATCTCCTACAATGAGCAGTTCTTC; CDR3aa: CASSRGAGISYNEQFF
d_gene: -; abundance: -; v_gene: TRBV6-1; j_gene: TRBJ1-5; CDR3nt: TGTGCCAGCAGTGAGGTAGGGCAGCCCCAGCATTTT; CDR3aa: CASSEVGQPQHF
d_gene: -; abundance: -; v_gene: TRBV5-6; j_gene: TRBJ2-2; CDR3nt: TGTGCCAGCAGCTTGGGGCCTCTCTCACGCGGGGAGCTGTTTTTT; CDR3aa: CASSLGPLSRGELFF
d_gene: -; abundance: -; v_gene: TRBV2; j_gene: TRBJ1-1; CDR3nt: TGTGCCAGCAGACAGCGCATGAACACTGAAGCTTTCTTT; CDR3aa: CASRQRMNTEAFF
d_gene: TRBD1; abundance: -; v_gene: TRBV28; j_gene: TRBJ1-2; CDR3nt: TGTGCCAGCAGTCAAGGGACAGGGGGCCCCTATAACTATGGCTACACCTTC; CDR3aa: CASSQGTGGPYNYGYTF
d_gene: TRBD1; abundance: -; v_gene: TRBV7-3; j_gene: TRBJ2-3; CDR3nt: TGTGCCAGCAGCTCCGGGACAGCCAACACAGATACGCAGTATTTT; CDR3aa: CASSSGTANTDTQYF
d_gene: -; abundance: -; v_gene: TRBV9; j_gene: TRBJ2-7; CDR3nt: TGTGCCAGCAGCGTAGGGACTCAAACCTACGAGCAGTACTTC; CDR3aa: CASSVGTQTYEQYF
d_gene: -; abundance: -; v_gene: TRBV6-2/TRBV6-3; j_gene: TRBJ2-7; CDR3nt: TGTGCCAGCAGTTATTTGGGTAATTCCTACGAGCAGTACTTC; CDR3aa: CASSYLGNSYEQYF
d_gene: -; abundance: once; v_gene: TRBV25-1; j_gene: TRBJ1-1; CDR3nt: TGTGCCAGCGCCGACAACGGAGGGCGGCTGTACACTGAAGCTTTCTTT; CDR3aa: CASADNGGRLYTEAFF
d_gene: -; abundance: -; v_gene: TRBV20-1; j_gene: TRBJ2-3; CDR3nt: TGCAGTGCTGCCCGCCCAGATACGCAGTATTTT; CDR3aa: CSAARPDTQYF
d_gene: -; abundance: -; v_gene: TRBV19; j_gene: TRBJ1-2; CDR3nt: TGTGCCAGCCGCCTGGGCTTGGGTGAGACCTCTAACTATGGCTACACCTTC; CDR3aa: CASRLGLGETSNYGYTF
d_gene: -; abundance: -; v_gene: TRBV30; j_gene: TRBJ1-2; CDR3nt: TGTGCCTGGAGCCAGGACCACAACTATGGCTACACCTTC; CDR3aa: CAWSQDHNYGYTF
d_gene: -; abundance: few; v_gene: TRBV19; j_gene: TRBJ1-1; CDR3nt: TGTGCCAGTAGTGGCACTGAAGCTTTCTTT; CDR3aa: CASSGTEAFF
d_gene: TRBD1; abundance: -; v_gene: TRBV13; j_gene: TRBJ1-5; CDR3nt: TGTGCCAGCAGCTTAGGACAGGGGGCTCACCAGCCCCAGCATTTT; CDR3aa: CASSLGQGAHQPQHF
d_gene: -; abundance: -; v_gene: TRBV12-2; j_gene: TRBJ1-5; CDR3nt: TGTGCAAGTCGACCGAGACAGGGGGCGAGCAATCAGCCCCAGCATTTT; CDR3aa: CASRPRQGASNQPQHF
d_gene: TRBD1; abundance: -; v_gene: TRBV5-1; j_gene: TRBJ2-1; CDR3nt: TGCGCCAGCAGCTTGCAAGACAGGGCTAATGAGCAGTTCTTC; CDR3aa: CASSLQDRANEQFF
d_gene: -; abundance: -; v_gene: TRBV2; j_gene: TRBJ1-2; CDR3nt: TGTGCCAGCACCGGCAGGTCCGCGGGCCGCTATGGCTACACCTTC; CDR3aa: CASTGRSAGRYGYTF
d_gene: -; abundance: -; v_gene: TRBV6-6; j_gene: TRBJ1-2; CDR3nt: TGTGCCAGCACCGGGAGCCCCTATGGCTACACCTTC; CDR3aa: CASTGSPYGYTF
d_gene: TRBD1; abundance: -; v_gene: TRBV18; j_gene: TRBJ2-7; CDR3nt: TGTGCCAGCTCGCCACAGGGGGCGCTTCGCTACGAGCAGTACTTC; CDR3aa: CASSPQGALRYEQYF
d_gene: TRBD1; abundance: -; v_gene: TRBV3-1/TRBV3-2; j_gene: TRBJ1-6; CDR3nt: TGTGCCAGCAGCCACGGGACAGGGGGTATTAATTCACCCCTCCACTTT; CDR3aa: CASSHGTGGINSPLHF
d_gene: TRBD2; abundance: -; v_gene: TRBV3-1/TRBV3-2; j_gene: TRBJ2-3; CDR3nt: TGTGCCAGCAGCCAGGGACTAGCGGGAGATATCTTAAGGGGAGATACGCAGTATTTT; CDR3aa: CASSQGLAGDILRGDTQYF
d_gene: -; abundance: -; v_gene: TRBV10-3; j_gene: TRBJ2-7; CDR3nt: TGTGCCTCAGGCCCGGGATCCGAGGTGGACGAGCAGTACTTC; CDR3aa: CASGPGSEVDEQYF
d_gene: -; abundance: -; v_gene: TRBV7-8; j_gene: TRBJ2-2; CDR3nt: TGTGCCAGCAGCTTAGCTACCCCCGGGGAGCTGTTTTTT; CDR3aa: CASSLATPGELFF
d_gene: -; abundance: -; v_gene: TRBV6-5; j_gene: TRBJ1-1; CDR3nt: TGTGCCAGCCGGGGCAGTGAGAACACTGAAGCTTTCTTT; CDR3aa: CASRGSENTEAFF
d_gene: TRBD2; abundance: once; v_gene: TRBV15; j_gene: TRBJ2-3; CDR3nt: TGTGCCACCAGCAGAAGACTAGCCACAGATACGCAGTATTTT; CDR3aa: CATSRRLATDTQYF